These T cell receptor beta chains were read from a single sample in a study of T cell repertoires in cytomegalovirus infection. These TCRs are of unknown antigen specificity. MiXCR, run by TCRdb on the reads, gives a single entry per CDR3 protein. The data hold under 350,000 distinct CDR3 sequences, with approximately 22% observed a single time. This specimen was cultured PBMCs, taken from culture after CMV antigen stimulation. The receptors were gathered from a human donor in good health (CMV status not recorded). Some clones in this sample may be carry-over from other donors' samples. CDR3s include the opening cysteine and the closing phenylalanine or tryptophan. D genes are given only for firm matches. Only some rows state a clone size, as once, few, many or a class for expanded clones.

clone size	V gene	D gene	J gene	CDR3 length	CDR3 protein	CDR3 DNA
few	TRBV6-1	.	TRBJ1-1	16	CASNQIWGGRGTEAFF	TGTGCCAGCAATCAAATCTGGGGGGGCCGCGGCACTGAAGCTTTCTTT
.	TRBV10-2	TRBD2	TRBJ2-2	17	CASSVLAGATNTGELFF	TGCGCCAGCAGTGTACTAGCGGGAGCGACGAACACCGGGGAGCTGTTTTTT
.	TRBV7-2	.	TRBJ1-1	15	CASSLARGADTEAFF	TGTGCCAGCAGCTTAGCGCGGGGTGCTGACACTGAAGCTTTCTTT
many	TRBV7-2	.	TRBJ2-2	14	CASSLGLSTGELFF	TGTGCCAGCAGCTTAGGGCTTTCAACCGGGGAGCTGTTTTTT
.	TRBV7-4	.	TRBJ2-5	14	CASSDSRAPWAQYF	TGTGCCAGCAGCGACAGCCGGGCCCCGTGGGCCCAGTACTTC
few	TRBV29-1	TRBD1	TRBJ2-1	12	CSLRQGYNEQFF	TGCAGCCTACGACAGGGCTACAATGAGCAGTTCTTC
.	TRBV11-2	.	TRBJ2-4	14	CASSPLPGANIQYF	TGTGCCAGCAGCCCCCTCCCCGGGGCAAACATTCAGTACTTC
.	TRBV20-1	.	TRBJ2-3	13	CSALRAGTDTQYF	TGCAGTGCTCTCCGGGCTGGGACAGATACGCAGTATTTT
many	TRBV19	TRBD1	TRBJ1-3	13	CASMDRAGNTIYF	TGTGCCAGTATGGACAGGGCTGGAAACACCATATATTTT
few	TRBV19	.	TRBJ1-5	16	CASILNHQEVRQPQHF	TGTGCCAGTATCCTCAATCACCAGGAGGTCAGGCAGCCCCAGCATTTT
.	TRBV20-1	TRBD1	TRBJ2-1	14	CSASPGQGVGEQFF	TGCAGTGCTAGTCCGGGACAGGGGGTAGGTGAGCAGTTCTTC
few	TRBV29-1	.	TRBJ2-7	13	CSVVELFSYEQYF	TGCAGCGTTGTCGAGTTGTTCTCCTACGAGCAGTACTTC
.	TRBV6-6	.	TRBJ2-1	16	CASRASGGRSYNEQFF	TGTGCCAGCAGGGCCTCCGGCGGAAGGTCCTACAATGAGCAGTTCTTC
.	TRBV19	TRBD2	TRBJ2-1	15	CASSILAGGNNEQFF	TGTGCCAGTAGTATCTTAGCGGGAGGAAACAATGAGCAGTTCTTC
few	TRBV27	TRBD1	TRBJ1-5	13	CASRTGVDQPQHF	TGTGCCAGCCGCACAGGGGTGGATCAGCCCCAGCATTTT
few	TRBV4-2	.	TRBJ2-3	14	CASSRDEGTDTQYF	TGTGCCAGCAGCCGGGACGAGGGCACAGATACGCAGTATTTT
.	TRBV18	TRBD1	TRBJ2-7	14	CASSPWDRTYEQYF	TGTGCCAGCTCACCGTGGGACAGGACTTACGAGCAGTACTTC
.	TRBV12-3/TRBV12-4	.	TRBJ2-1	18	CASSSGQRFRSSYNEQFF	TGTGCCAGCAGTTCTGGTCAGCGGTTCCGGAGCTCCTACAATGAGCAGTTCTTC
.	TRBV10-3	.	TRBJ1-6	12	CATLGVGSPLHF	TGTGCCACGTTAGGGGTTGGATCACCCCTCCACTTT
few	TRBV7-2	.	TRBJ1-1	17	CASSPGAQLWMNTEAFF	TGTGCCAGCAGCCCTGGGGCTCAACTATGGATGAACACTGAAGCTTTCTTT
.	TRBV12-3/TRBV12-4	TRBD2	TRBJ2-2	15	CASRSSGRNTGELFF	TGTGCCAGCAGGAGTAGCGGGAGGAACACCGGGGAGCTGTTTTTT
.	TRBV20-1	.	TRBJ2-1	15	CSAPSPAGLYNEQFF	TGCAGTGCCCCGTCTCCAGCGGGCCTATACAATGAGCAGTTCTTC
many	TRBV7-8	.	TRBJ2-2	12	CASSSRTGELFF	TGTGCCAGCTCTAGTAGAACCGGGGAGCTGTTTTTT
few	TRBV6-5	TRBD2	TRBJ2-1	16	CASSYDRRLAGNEQFF	TGTGCCAGCAGTTACGACCGAAGGCTAGCGGGAAATGAGCAGTTCTTC
many	TRBV18	TRBD2	TRBJ2-5	17	CASSPSSGGEEGETQYF	TGTGCCAGCTCACCGTCTAGCGGGGGAGAGGAGGGAGAGACCCAGTACTTC
many	TRBV6-2/TRBV6-3	.	TRBJ1-5	17	CASSLRPGRYSNQPQHF	TGTGCCAGCAGTCTACGCCCCGGACGGTATAGCAATCAGCCCCAGCATTTT
.	TRBV7-6	TRBD1	TRBJ1-4	13	CAIPGQGNEKLFF	TGTGCCATACCGGGACAGGGAAATGAAAAACTGTTTTTT
many	TRBV6-5	.	TRBJ2-5	14	CASSYSRGAETQYF	TGTGCCAGCAGTTACTCGAGGGGTGCAGAGACCCAGTACTTC
.	TRBV12-3/TRBV12-4	TRBD2	TRBJ2-3	17	CASSSGLAGRSTDTQYF	TGTGCCAGCAGTTCGGGACTAGCGGGACGGAGCACAGATACGCAGTATTTT
once	TRBV5-1	TRBD1	TRBJ1-2	13	CASSFTGDYGYTF	TGCGCCAGCAGCTTTACAGGGGATTATGGCTACACCTTC
many	TRBV7-2	TRBD2	TRBJ2-3	16	CASSSGLAGSADTQYF	TGTGCCAGCAGCTCAGGACTAGCGGGGTCGGCAGATACGCAGTATTTT
.	TRBV4-1	TRBD2	TRBJ2-1	17	CASSQDRLAGGWDEQFF	TGCGCCAGCAGCCAAGACAGACTAGCGGGAGGGTGGGATGAGCAGTTCTTC
many	TRBV7-2	TRBD2	TRBJ2-4	17	CASRNSGSYIAKNIQYF	TGTGCCAGCAGAAATAGCGGGAGCTACATAGCCAAAAACATTCAGTACTTC
many	TRBV10-3	.	TRBJ1-1	14	CAIKGRGLSTEAFF	TGTGCCATCAAGGGCAGGGGTTTGAGCACTGAAGCTTTCTTT
.	TRBV11-2	TRBD2	TRBJ2-1	13	CASSLPAGGVQFF	TGTGCCAGCAGCTTGCCCGCGGGGGGTGTACAGTTCTTC
.	TRBV4-1	.	TRBJ2-3	17	CASSQDAAGISTDTQYF	TGCGCCAGCAGCCAAGATGCCGCGGGGATTAGCACAGATACGCAGTATTTT
many	TRBV7-2	.	TRBJ2-2	14	CASSPGHYTGELFF	TGTGCCAGCAGCCCGGGACATTACACCGGGGAGCTGTTTTTT
once	TRBV9	TRBD2	TRBJ2-5	17	CASSVGTSGTQWETQYF	TGTGCCAGCAGCGTGGGGACTAGCGGGACCCAGTGGGAGACCCAGTACTTC
few	TRBV18	.	TRBJ2-4	14	CASSPTDFKNIQYF	TGTGCCAGCTCACCCACCGATTTCAAAAACATTCAGTACTTC
once	TRBV12-3/TRBV12-4	.	TRBJ2-1	15	CASSFRQVLYNEQFF	TGTGCCAGCAGTTTTCGGCAGGTCCTTTACAATGAGCAGTTCTTC
many	TRBV7-2	.	TRBJ2-1	16	CASSIPGPISYNEQFF	TGTGCCAGCAGCATACCGGGACCGATATCCTACAATGAGCAGTTCTTC
many	TRBV24-1	TRBD1	TRBJ1-1	15	CATAPGTGTNTEAFF	TGTGCCACCGCACCCGGGACAGGGACCAACACTGAAGCTTTCTTT
.	TRBV7-9	.	TRBJ1-2	12	CASSDTPYGYTF	TGTGCCAGCAGCGACACCCCCTATGGCTACACCTTC
.	TRBV24-1	.	TRBJ2-3	16	CATSDRTGSSTDTQYF	TGTGCCACCAGTGACCGGACGGGATCCAGCACAGATACGCAGTATTTT
few	TRBV4-3	.	TRBJ2-1	14	CASSRAGADNEQFF	TGCGCCAGCAGCCGGGCGGGGGCGGACAATGAGCAGTTCTTC
.	TRBV20-1	TRBD1	TRBJ2-6	11	CSARDRGFLTF	TGCAGTGCTAGGGACAGGGGGTTCCTGACTTTC
.	TRBV4-1	.	TRBJ2-3	15	CASSQAGILTDTQYF	TGCGCCAGCAGCCAAGCCGGGATACTCACAGATACGCAGTATTTT
.	TRBV4-3	TRBD1	TRBJ2-7	16	CASSQDLGTVSYEQYF	TGCGCCAGCAGCCAAGATCTGGGGACAGTCTCCTACGAGCAGTACTTC
once	TRBV29-1	.	TRBJ1-1	11	CSVEANTEAFF	TGCAGCGTTGAGGCAAACACTGAAGCTTTCTTT
few	TRBV11-3	.	TRBJ1-2	15	CASSLAAGGDYGYTF	TGTGCCAGCAGCTTAGCGGCAGGTGGGGACTATGGCTACACCTTC
many	TRBV7-3	TRBD1	TRBJ1-2	15	CASSRYKDRAYGYTF	TGTGCCAGCAGCCGTTATAAGGACAGGGCCTATGGCTACACCTTC
.	TRBV11-3	TRBD1	TRBJ2-1	17	CASSRGLQGSSLGEQFF	TGTGCCAGCAGCCGCGGCCTACAGGGGTCTTCCTTAGGGGAGCAGTTCTTC
.	TRBV9	TRBD2	TRBJ2-7	16	CASSPLGAGGTYEQYF	TGTGCCAGCAGCCCTCTGGGAGCGGGGGGGACCTACGAGCAGTACTTC
many	TRBV7-2	.	TRBJ1-2	14	CASSLGPGNYGYTF	TGTGCCAGCAGCCTAGGTCCAGGGAACTATGGCTACACCTTC
few	TRBV10-3	TRBD1	TRBJ1-1	13	CASTGTGNTEAFF	TGTGCCTCAACCGGGACAGGGAACACTGAAGCTTTCTTT
.	TRBV29-1	TRBD2	TRBJ2-3	13	CSVSGGASDTQYF	TGCAGCGTTTCGGGAGGGGCCTCAGATACGCAGTATTTT
.	TRBV29-1	TRBD1	TRBJ2-1	14	CSVNLGQGRNEQFF	TGCAGCGTGAACCTGGGACAGGGTCGAAATGAGCAGTTCTTC
.	TRBV7-9	TRBD2	TRBJ2-3	16	CASSLVASGPTDTQYF	TGTGCCAGCAGCTTAGTGGCTAGCGGGCCCACAGATACGCAGTATTTT
few	TRBV12-3/TRBV12-4	.	TRBJ2-7	13	CASSHRASYEQYF	TGTGCCAGCAGTCACAGGGCCTCCTACGAGCAGTACTTC